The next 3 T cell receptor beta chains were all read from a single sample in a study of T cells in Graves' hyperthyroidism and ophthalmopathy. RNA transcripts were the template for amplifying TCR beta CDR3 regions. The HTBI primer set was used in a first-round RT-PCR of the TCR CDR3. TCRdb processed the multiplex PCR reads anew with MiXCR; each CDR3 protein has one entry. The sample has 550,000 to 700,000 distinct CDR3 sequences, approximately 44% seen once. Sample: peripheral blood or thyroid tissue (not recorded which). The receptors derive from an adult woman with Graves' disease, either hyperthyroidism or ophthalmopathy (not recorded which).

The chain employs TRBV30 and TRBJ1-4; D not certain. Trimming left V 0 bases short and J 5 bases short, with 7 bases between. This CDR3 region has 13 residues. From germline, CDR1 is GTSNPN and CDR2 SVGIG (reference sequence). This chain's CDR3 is CAWSVGLNEKLFF. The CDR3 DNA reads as TGTGCCTGGAGTGTCGGATTAAATGAAAAACTGTTTTTT. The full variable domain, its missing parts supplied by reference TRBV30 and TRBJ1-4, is SQTIHQWPATLVQPVGSPLSLECTVEGTSNPNLYWYRQAAGRGLQLLFYSVGIGQISSEVPQNLSASRPQDRQFILSSKKLLLSDSGFYLCAWSVGLNEKLFFGSGTQLSVL.

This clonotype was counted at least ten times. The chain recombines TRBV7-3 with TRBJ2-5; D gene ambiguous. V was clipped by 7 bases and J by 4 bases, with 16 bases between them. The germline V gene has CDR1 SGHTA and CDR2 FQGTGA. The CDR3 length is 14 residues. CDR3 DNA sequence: TGTGCCAGCAAATTAAACGCCCGCGTAGAGACCCAGTACTTC. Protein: CASKLNARVETQYF.

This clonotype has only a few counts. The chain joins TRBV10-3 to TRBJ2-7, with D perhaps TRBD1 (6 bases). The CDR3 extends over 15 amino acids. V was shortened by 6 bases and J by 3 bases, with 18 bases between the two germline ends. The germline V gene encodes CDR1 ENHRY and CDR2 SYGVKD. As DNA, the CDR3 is TGTGCCATCAGCAAGGCAAGGACAGAGGACTACGAGCAGTACTTC. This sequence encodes CAISKARTEDYEQYF.